Listed below are T cell receptor beta chains from one sample, sequenced in a study of T cell responses to AZD1222 COVID-19 vaccine. The table came from immunoSEQ multiplex PCR; TCRdb's copy has only in-frame clones and leaves some out. This table holds around 80,000 clones, around 93% found once. The sequenced sample was peripheral blood, obtained 28 days after the second AZD1222 dose. Receptors originate from an adult who received the AZD1222 COVID-19 vaccine. CDR3s include the opening cysteine and the closing phenylalanine or tryptophan. A D gene is named only where the DNA matches it firmly. Clone size appears in some rows only: once, few, many, or a class for an expanded clone.

. | TRBJ2-7 | TRBV7-8 | . | TGTGCCAGCAGCCAGGGAAGGGAGCAGTACTTC | CASSQGREQYF
. | TRBJ2-5 | TRBV10-2 | few | TGCGCCAGCAGTGAGTGGGGGGAGACCCAGTACTTC | CASSEWGETQYF
. | TRBJ1-3 | TRBV12-3/TRBV12-4 | . | TGTGCCAGCAGTCCTGGAACTGGAAACACCATATATTTT | CASSPGTGNTIYF
. | TRBJ1-1 | TRBV5-1 | . | TGCGCCAGCAGCACCGAAGCAGGTTTGGGTGAAGCTTTCTTT | CASSTEAGLGEAFF
TRBD2 | TRBJ2-1 | TRBV7-2 | . | TGTGCCAGCAGATCCCGTGGGACTAGCTATCAAGGCAATGAGCAGTTCTTC | CASRSRGTSYQGNEQFF
. | TRBJ2-3 | TRBV6-5 | . | TGTGCCAGCAGGGTGGGCCCCCCCACAGATACGCAGTATTTT | CASRVGPPTDTQYF
. | TRBJ1-4 | TRBV7-9 | . | TGTGCCAGCAGCAGTTCAGGGTTCGAAAAACTGTTTTTT | CASSSSGFEKLFF
. | TRBJ2-3 | TRBV5-4 | . | TGTGCCAGCACCAACAGTTACACAGATACGCAGTATTTT | CASTNSYTDTQYF
. | TRBJ2-5 | TRBV5-8 | . | TGTGCCAGCAGCTTGGCCTCGGGGAGGGAGACCCAGTACTTC | CASSLASGRETQYF
TRBD1 | TRBJ2-7 | TRBV28 | . | TGTGCCAGCAGCTCAGGGGGCTCCTACGAGCAGTACTTC | CASSSGGSYEQYF
. | TRBJ1-2 | TRBV6-5 | . | TGTGCCAGCAGCCCACAGGGTATAGGCTATGGCTACACCTTC | CASSPQGIGYGYTF
TRBD1 | TRBJ2-5 | TRBV2 | . | TGTGCCAGTCAAGGTTTAGGGGGCACCTTCCAAGAGACCCAGTACTTC | CASQGLGGTFQETQYF
TRBD2 | TRBJ2-7 | TRBV5-6 | . | TGTGCCAGCAGCTTGGGGGGAGGGCCCTCCTACGAGCAGTACTTC | CASSLGGGPSYEQYF
. | TRBJ2-1 | TRBV11-2 | . | TGTGCCAGCAGCCCCCCTAGGGCAGGGGAGCAGTTCTTC | CASSPPRAGEQFF
TRBD2 | TRBJ2-5 | TRBV25-1 | . | TGTGCCAGCAGTGAAGGGGGGGGGAAAGAGACCCAGTACTTC | CASSEGGGKETQYF
TRBD2 | TRBJ2-7 | TRBV6-5 | . | TGTGCCAGCACGGGACTAGCGGGAGCGGCCGAGCAGTACTTC | CASTGLAGAAEQYF
. | TRBJ2-2 | TRBV10-1 | . | TGCGCCAGCAGTGAGACCACCGGGGAGCTGTTTTTT | CASSETTGELFF
. | TRBJ2-7 | TRBV28 | . | TGTGCCAGCAGTTCCTCAGGGGGGAGGGGCGAGCAGTACTTC | CASSSSGGRGEQYF
. | TRBJ1-1 | TRBV28 | few | TGTGCCAGCAGCCCTAATGACAGACAGAACACTGAAGCTTTCTTT | CASSPNDRQNTEAFF
TRBD1 | TRBJ2-5 | TRBV3-1/TRBV3-2 | . | TGTGCCAGCAGCCAAGGCAGGGGGCAAGAGACCCAGTACTTC | CASSQGRGQETQYF
. | TRBJ1-5 | TRBV19 | once | TGTGCCAGTAGTAGCTCGGGGGGCGTTAATCAGCCCCAGCATTTT | CASSSSGGVNQPQHF
TRBD2 | TRBJ2-3 | TRBV5-4 | . | TGTGCCAGCAGCTCTTTGGCGGGAGGGCCCTCCACAGATACGCAGTATTTT | CASSSLAGGPSTDTQYF
TRBD2 | TRBJ2-2 | TRBV7-9 | . | TGTGCCAGCAGCTCCTTCCAACTAGCGGGTGTTCGGTCCGGGGAGCTGTTTTTT | CASSSFQLAGVRSGELFF
. | TRBJ2-2 | TRBV3-1/TRBV3-2 | once | TGTGCCAGCAGCCCATATGAACCGAACACCGGGGAGCTGTTTTTT | CASSPYEPNTGELFF
TRBD1 | TRBJ1-2 | TRBV7-9 | . | TGTGCCAGCAGCCCTACAGGGGGTCATGGCTACACCTTC | CASSPTGGHGYTF
TRBD2 | TRBJ2-3 | TRBV9 | . | TGTGCCAGCAGCGGGACTAGTTCCACAGATACGCAGTATTTT | CASSGTSSTDTQYF
. | TRBJ2-3 | TRBV6-2/TRBV6-3 | . | TGTGCCAGCAGTTACCCCGGTAGGGATACGCAGTATTTT | CASSYPGRDTQYF
TRBD2 | TRBJ2-1 | TRBV24-1 | . | TGTGCCACCAGTGACCCAGCGGGAGGCGTCTACAATGAGCAGTTCTTC | CATSDPAGGVYNEQFF
TRBD1 | TRBJ1-5 | TRBV19 | . | TGTGCCAGTAGTGCCACAGGGGGCGCAGGACAGCCCCAGCATTTT | CASSATGGAGQPQHF
. | TRBJ2-7 | TRBV2 | few | TGTGCCAGCAGTGAACCGGGAGCCTCCTACGAGCAGTACTTC | CASSEPGASYEQYF
. | TRBJ2-7 | TRBV11-2 | . | TGTGCCAGCAGCTTAGGAGGTCAGGGAATAAAGTACGAGCAGTACTTC | CASSLGGQGIKYEQYF
TRBD2 | TRBJ2-3 | TRBV9 | . | TGTGCCAGCAGCGGTAGCGGGAGGACCTCAGATACGCAGTATTTT | CASSGSGRTSDTQYF
. | TRBJ1-6 | TRBV5-1 | . | TGCGCCAGCAGCTTGGATCAGAGAAATTCACCCCTCCACTTT | CASSLDQRNSPLHF
. | TRBJ1-1 | TRBV27 | . | TGTGCCAGCAGATATACTCCTAGGGCTGAAGCTTTCTTT | CASRYTPRAEAFF
TRBD1 | TRBJ1-6 | TRBV30 | . | TGTGCCTGGAACCCTAGGGACAGAAATTCACCCCTCCACTTT | CAWNPRDRNSPLHF
. | TRBJ2-7 | TRBV7-9 | . | TGTGCCAGCAGCTTAGCGGGAGTCAACGAGCAGTACTTC | CASSLAGVNEQYF
. | TRBJ2-5 | TRBV5-1 | . | TGCGCCAGCAGAAGGACAGTCCAAGAGACCCAGTACTTC | CASRRTVQETQYF
TRBD2 | TRBJ2-7 | TRBV11-2 | . | TGTGCCAGCAGCTCTCGCCGGACTAGCGGGAGAGTGGGGACCTACGAGCAGTACTTC | CASSSRRTSGRVGTYEQYF
. | TRBJ1-2 | TRBV5-4 | . | TGTGCCAGCAGCTCCAGGGCTGAGGGGTATGGCTACACCTTC | CASSSRAEGYGYTF
TRBD1 | TRBJ1-5 | TRBV5-6 | . | TGTGCCAGCAGCTTCAGGGACAGGGTGTCACCCCAGCATTTT | CASSFRDRVSPQHF
. | TRBJ1-5 | TRBV18 | . | TGTGCCAGCTCATCTGGGAATAATCAGCCCCAGCATTTT | CASSSGNNQPQHF
TRBD1 | TRBJ1-5 | TRBV9 | . | TGTGCCAGCAGCGTAGGACAGGGGGCCGGGCAGCCCCAGCATTTT | CASSVGQGAGQPQHF
. | TRBJ1-2 | TRBV3-1/TRBV3-2 | . | TGTGCCAGCAGCCTTGGGGGGGATGGCTACACCTTC | CASSLGGDGYTF
. | TRBJ1-5 | TRBV10-2 | . | TGCGCCAGCAGTGAGTCCTGGGGGAATAGCAATCAGCCCCAGCATTTT | CASSESWGNSNQPQHF